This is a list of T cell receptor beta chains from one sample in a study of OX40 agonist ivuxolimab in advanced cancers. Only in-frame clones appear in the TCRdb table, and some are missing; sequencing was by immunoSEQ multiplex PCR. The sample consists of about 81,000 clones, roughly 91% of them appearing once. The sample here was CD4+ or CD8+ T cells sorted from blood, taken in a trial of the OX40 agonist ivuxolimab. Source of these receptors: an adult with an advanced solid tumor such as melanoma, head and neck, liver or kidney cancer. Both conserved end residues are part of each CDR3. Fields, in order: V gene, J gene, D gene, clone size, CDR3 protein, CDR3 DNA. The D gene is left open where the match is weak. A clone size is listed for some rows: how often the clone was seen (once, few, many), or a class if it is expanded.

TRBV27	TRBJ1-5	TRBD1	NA	CASSLTGDIIYSNQPQHF	TGTGCCAGCAGTTTGACAGGGGATATAATATATAGCAATCAGCCCCAGCATTTT
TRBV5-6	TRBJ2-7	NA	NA	CASEPSGGAPYEQYF	TGTGCCAGCGAACCGTCAGGGGGGGCCCCCTACGAGCAGTACTTC
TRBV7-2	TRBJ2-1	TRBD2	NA	CASSPLAGAYNEQFF	TGTGCCAGCAGCCCGCTAGCGGGGGCTTACAATGAGCAGTTCTTC
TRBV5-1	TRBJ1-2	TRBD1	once	CASSLGRTGDGYTF	TGCGCCAGCAGCTTGGGCCGGACAGGGGATGGCTACACCTTC
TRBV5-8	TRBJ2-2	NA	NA	CASSRRMTAGELFF	TGTGCCAGCAGTCGGAGGATGACCGCTGGGGAGCTGTTTTTT
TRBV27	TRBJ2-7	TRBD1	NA	CASEGQPNRGEQYF	TGTGCCAGTGAGGGACAGCCAAACCGCGGCGAGCAGTACTTC
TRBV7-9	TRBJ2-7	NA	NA	CASSSFYEGQYF	TGTGCCAGCAGCTCCTTCTACGAAGGGCAGTACTTC
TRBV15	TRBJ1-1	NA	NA	CATSRPRGNTEAFF	TGTGCCACCAGCAGACCCAGGGGGAACACTGAAGCTTTCTTT
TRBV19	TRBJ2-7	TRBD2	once	CASSGTSASYEQYF	TGTGCCAGTAGTGGGACTAGCGCTAGCTACGAGCAGTACTTC
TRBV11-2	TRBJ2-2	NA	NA	CASRRGLYTGELFF	TGTGCCAGCAGACGCGGACTTTACACCGGGGAGCTGTTTTTT
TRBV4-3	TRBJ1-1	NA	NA	CASSQDRAVLSSGTEAFF	TGCGCCAGCAGCCAAGATAGGGCCGTCCTCAGTTCGGGCACTGAAGCTTTCTTT
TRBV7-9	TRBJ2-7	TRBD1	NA	CASSIIDRGITYEQYF	TGTGCCAGCAGCATCATAGACAGGGGCATTACCTACGAGCAGTACTTC
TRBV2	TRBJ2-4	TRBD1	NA	CASSDLGQSVGLDAKNIQYF	TGTGCCAGCAGCGACCTGGGACAGTCGGTTGGGTTGGATGCCAAAAACATTCAGTACTTC
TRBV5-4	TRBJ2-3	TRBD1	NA	CASSLEQGAVDTQYF	TGTGCCAGCAGCTTGGAACAGGGGGCTGTAGATACGCAGTATTTT
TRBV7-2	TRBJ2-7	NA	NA	CASSPNTYEQYF	TGTGCCAGCAGCCCAAACACCTACGAGCAGTACTTC
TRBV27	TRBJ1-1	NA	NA	CASSPFGTEAFF	TGTGCCAGCAGTCCCTTCGGCACTGAAGCTTTCTTT